This TCR beta chain was obtained from a study of siplizumab effects on memory and regulatory T cells. Per the germline V gene, CDR1 is SGDLS and CDR2 is YYNGEE. The CDR3 is 16 amino acids. With 3 bases clipped from V and 8 bases from J, the junction kept 7 bases outside the gene matches. Assay used: immunoSEQ multiplex PCR; TCRdb lists only in-frame clones, some missing. Of 90,000 to 110,000 clones in the sample, 90% to 95% were seen once. This sequence was found in a human donor in good health. The chain employs TRBV9 and TRBJ1-6; 11 nucleotides match TRBD1. Specimen: Tregs sorted from blood. The chain's CDR3 is CASSEGTGGFDSPLHF. As DNA, the CDR3 is TGTGCCAGCAGCGAGGGGACAGGGGGATTTGATTCACCCCTCCACTTT.